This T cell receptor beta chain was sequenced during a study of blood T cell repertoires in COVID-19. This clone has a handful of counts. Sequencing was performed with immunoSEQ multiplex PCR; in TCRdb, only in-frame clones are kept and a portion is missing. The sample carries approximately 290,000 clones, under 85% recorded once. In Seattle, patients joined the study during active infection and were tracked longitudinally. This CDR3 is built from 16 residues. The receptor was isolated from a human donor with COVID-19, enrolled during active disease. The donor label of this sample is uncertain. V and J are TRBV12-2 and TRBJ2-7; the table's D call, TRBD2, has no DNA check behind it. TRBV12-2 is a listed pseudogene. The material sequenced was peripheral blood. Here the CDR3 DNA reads TGTGCAAGTCGCTCGCTCGACAGCGGGAAGGCGTACGAGCAGTACTTC. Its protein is CASRSLDSGKAYEQYF.